This is a list of T cell receptor beta chains from one sample in a study of CD8+ T cells in alopecia areata. Assay used: immunoSEQ multiplex PCR; TCRdb lists only in-frame clones, some missing. This sample has about 190,000 clones, with 50% to 75% found just once. This sample comprised CD4+ T cells sorted from blood, obtained at week 0. All receptors come from a human donor with alopecia areata. The CDR3 runs from the conserved cysteine through the conserved F or W.

J | V | CDR3
TRBJ1-3 | TRBV30 | CAWSVDVGPGNTIYF
TRBJ1-2 | TRBV6-1 | CASSEDSRQGYGYTF
TRBJ1-5 | TRBV7-9 | CASSIGDQPQHF
TRBJ1-5 | TRBV30 | CAWSRQGDQPQHF
TRBJ2-1 | TRBV27 | CASSYRLEPYNEQFF
TRBJ1-1 | TRBV6-1 | CASSEMRDTEAFF
TRBJ2-7 | TRBV2 | CASSEEGGTSYEQYF
TRBJ1-1 | TRBV27 | CASSFRVTEAFF
TRBJ2-5 | TRBV6-5 | CASSYSTILGETQYF
TRBJ1-1 | TRBV25-1 | CASSAGGSTEAFF
TRBJ1-1 | TRBV14 | CASSRDREVDEAFF
TRBJ2-3 | TRBV7-8 | CASSPEASGSTDTQYF
TRBJ2-1 | TRBV10-3 | CAISAAGGSYNEQFF
TRBJ1-2 | TRBV6-1 | CASSETALGYTF
TRBJ2-2 | TRBV29-1 | CSVQRGWNTGELFF
TRBJ2-7 | TRBV5-1 | CASSLGGLSSYEQYF
TRBJ1-2 | TRBV18 | CASSLSDRGYGYTF
TRBJ1-6 | TRBV11-2 | CASSPGRNSPLHF
TRBJ1-3 | TRBV29-1 | CSVAGAVGRYSGNTIYF
TRBJ2-7 | TRBV29-1 | CSVRGRVSYEQYF
TRBJ1-1 | TRBV29-1 | CSVGGLNTEAFF
TRBJ1-2 | TRBV25-1 | CASSGPTGEWYGYTF
TRBJ2-3 | TRBV4-1 | CASSQDPAGADTQYF
TRBJ1-5 | TRBV4-1 | CASSQDWRNNQPQHF
TRBJ1-5 | TRBV30 | CAWSVGHFNQPQHF
TRBJ2-3 | TRBV30 | CAWSPTQYTQYF
TRBJ2-5 | TRBV5-6 | CASSLDRRETQYF
TRBJ2-3 | TRBV2 | CASSEVPGTDTQYF
TRBJ1-1 | TRBV7-6 | CASSSTRDTEAFF
TRBJ2-1 | TRBV10-3 | CAISEGLLNEQFF
TRBJ2-2 | TRBV29-1 | CSVVTGVYNTGELFF
TRBJ1-6 | TRBV2 | CASTGQGYNSPLHF